One and the same sample provided the 32 T cell receptor beta chains below, sequenced in a study of naive and memory T cell subsets. A UMI-containing oligonucleotide was joined by 3' ligation to the TCR cDNA template. Ligated cDNA underwent four rounds of PCR with nested alpha and beta constant region primers and SP2. TCRdb processed the 5' RACE reads anew with MiXCR; each CDR3 protein has one entry. This table has about 62,000 distinct CDR3 sequences, around 8% appearing once. These receptor sequences come from a female donor in good health.

At least ten counts were recorded for this clonotype. J is TRBJ1-4 and V is TRBV7-9, with D possibly matching TRBD1 (5 bases). CDR3 length equals 15 residues. Looked up from germline, CDR1 is SEHNR and CDR2 is FQNEAQ (reference sequence). Between the trimmed V and J ends, which lost 4 bases and 7 bases, there was a span of 16 bases. This chain's CDR3 is CASSSQDYVGEKLFF. The CDR3 nucleotides read TGTGCCAGCAGCTCACAGGATTACGTGGGTGAAAAACTGTTTTTT.

This clonotype has ten or more counts. The chain joins TRBV4-1 to TRBJ1-5, with 9 bases aligning to TRBD1. The CDR3 is made up of 17 amino acids. Trimming removed 3 bases from V and 0 bases from J; junction bases left unmatched: 6. Germline-derived CDR1 and CDR2 are MGHRA and YSYEKL. CDR3 DNA sequence: TGCGCCAGCAGCCACAGACAGGGGGGGTATAGCAATCAGCCCCAGCATTTT. Its protein is CASSHRQGGYSNQPQHF.

The rearrangement uses TRBV10-3 and TRBJ2-1; no clear D gene. Germline loops: CDR1 ENHRY, CDR2 SYGVKD. V lost 3 bases to trimming and J lost 7 bases, with 7 bases between them. This CDR3 has 12 amino acids. CDR3: CAISEGMNEQFF. The DNA of the CDR3 is TGTGCCATCAGTGAAGGGATGAATGAGCAGTTCTTC.

The chain joins TRBV7-8 to TRBJ1-1, with TRBD1 as a possible D gene (6 bases). This CDR3 is built from 14 residues. V lost 7 bases and J lost 1, with 13 bases in between. Looked up from germline, CDR1 is SGHVS and CDR2 is FQNEAQ. CDR3 sequence: CASTRRTENTEAFF. CDR3 coding DNA: TGTGCCAGCACCCGTAGGACAGAGAACACTGAAGCTTTCTTT.

The sample holds many counts of this clonotype. CDR3 loop: CASSPRGRGRANQPQHF. The CDR3, as DNA: TGTGCCAGTAGTCCAAGGGGCAGGGGGCGGGCCAATCAGCCCCAGCATTTT. The rearrangement joins TRBV19 to TRBJ1-5; TRBD1 matches at 8 bases. Unmatched junction bases numbered 12, after V lost 5 bases and J lost 3 bases. The germline CDR1 and CDR2 sequences are LNHDA and SQIVND (reference sequence). The CDR3 consists of 17 residues.

This clonotype occurred a few times. The V and J genes are TRBV3-1 and TRBJ2-6, with D possibly called TRBD1 or TRBD2 (5 bases each). Germline lookup yields CDR1 LGHDT and CDR2 YNNKEL (reference sequence). The CDR3 contains 15 residues. V was shortened by 4 bases and J by 0 bases, with 7 bases between the two germline ends. The CDR3 region is CASSRGTSGANVLTF. CDR3 DNA sequence: TGTGCCAGCAGCCGTGGGACCTCTGGGGCCAACGTCCTGACTTTC.

This clonotype has only a few counts. V is TRBV28 and J is TRBJ2-5, with 8 bases identical to TRBD1. The V gene end was trimmed by 3 bases and the J gene end by 1 base; junction bases not matched to a gene: 4. From germline, CDR1 is MDHEN and CDR2 SYDVKM. The CDR3 is 15 amino acids. The CDR3 DNA reads TGTGCCAGCAGTTTTATTACAGGGGGCCAAGAGACCCAGTACTTC. Amino acids: CASSFITGGQETQYF.

This clonotype appeared a few times. The chain carries TRBV6-1 and TRBJ2-3; 7 nucleotides agree with TRBD1. The CDR3 totals 20 residues. The V gene end was trimmed by 0 bases and the J gene end by 2 bases; junction bases not matched to a gene: 17. Germline V gene lookup returns CDR1 MNHNS and CDR2 SASEGT. CDR3 region: CASSEAPARGIGSHTDTQYF. The DNA of the CDR3 is TGTGCCAGCAGTGAAGCCCCTGCCAGGGGGATAGGTTCCCACACAGATACGCAGTATTTT.

The table lists this clonotype with many counts. The chain joins TRBV2 to TRBJ1-4; 7 nucleotides match TRBD1. The CDR3 is made up of 16 amino acids. The germline gives CDR1 SNHLY, CDR2 FYNNEI. J gave up 3 bases and V 5 bases, and 9 bases lay outside the gene matches. Written as DNA, the CDR3 is TGTGCCAGCAGTTTCGGGACAGTTCGATCTAATGAAAAACTGTTTTTT. Amino acid sequence: CASSFGTVRSNEKLFF.

Only one count was recorded for this clonotype. A clone one base away is much larger, so this may be a read error. The J gene is TRBJ1-2, the V gene TRBV6-5; D unclear. CDR1 and CDR2 (germline): MNHEY, SVGAGI. Trimming stripped 6 bases from V and 3 bases from J, with 11 bases between. CDR3 length: 13 amino acids. Here the CDR3 reads CASRVDGYYGYTF. The CDR3 DNA follows: TGTGCCAGCAGGGTGGACGGCTACTATGGCTACACCTTC.

As concerns this clonotype: One base away lies a much larger clone, so this may be a sequencing read error. The chain couples TRBV12-3 or TRBV12-4 to TRBJ1-6; TRBD1 matches at 7 bases. V shed 7 bases, J shed 7 bases, and the junction held 7 bases outside the gene matches. The CDR3 covers 14 residues. CDR3 loop: CASTKGQQNSPLHF. In nucleotides, the CDR3 is TGTGCCAGCACCAAGGGACAGCAAAATTCACCCCTCCACTTT.

This clonotype has only a few counts. V and J are TRBV5-1 and TRBJ2-5, with a weak D call TRBD1 (5 bases). Trimming took off 7 bases at V and 5 bases at J, with 12 bases between the two ends. The CDR3 loop spans 12 amino acids. The germline gives CDR1 SGHRS, CDR2 YFSETQ. CDR3 amino acids: CASGDSKETQYF. DNA for the CDR3: TGCGCCAGCGGCGACAGTAAGGAGACCCAGTACTTC.

The chain is built from TRBV5-1 and TRBJ2-7; 8 bases agree with TRBD1. In germline, CDR1 is SGHRS, CDR2 YFSETQ. The V and J ends lost 0 bases and 9 bases, in that order; junction bases with no gene match: 8. This CDR3 is built from 14 residues. CDR3 sequence: CASSLAGQGSGQYF. CDR3 sequence (DNA): TGCGCCAGCAGCTTGGCCGGACAGGGATCGGGGCAGTACTTC. The full variable domain, rest sourced from reference TRBV5-1 and TRBJ2-7, is KAGVTQTPRYLIKTRGQQVTLSCSPISGHRSVSWYQQTPGQGLQFLFEYFSETQRNKGNFPGRFSGRQFSNSRSEMNVSTLELGDSALYLCASSLAGQGSGQYFGPGTRLTVT.

V is TRBV2 and J is TRBJ2-1; tentative D call: TRBD2 (7 bases). V was cut by 3 bases and J by 6 bases, with 15 bases left in between. This CDR3 is built from 15 residues. The germline CDR1 and CDR2 sequences are SNHLY and FYNNEI. DNA for the CDR3: TGTGCCAGCAGTGATAGGGGGGGCTTGATCAATGAGCAGTTCTTC. This gives the protein CASSDRGGLINEQFF. Full variable domain (remainder filled in from reference TRBV2 and TRBJ2-1): EPEVTQTPSHQVTQMGQEVILRCVPISNHLYFYWYRQILGQKVEFLVSFYNNEISEKSEIFDDQFSVERPDGSNFTLKIRSTKLEDSAMYFCASSDRGGLINEQFFGPGTRLTVL.

This clonotype has only a few counts. The CDR3 sequence is CSAPRGGTHTYEQYF. The DNA for the CDR3 is TGCAGCGCCCCCCGTGGGGGGACACACACCTACGAGCAGTACTTC. The chain combines TRBV29-1 with TRBJ2-7; the D call may be TRBD1 or TRBD2 (6 bases each). V gave up 7 bases and J gave up 2 bases, with 21 bases separating them. The V gene's germline CDR1 is SQVTM and CDR2 ANQGSEA. This CDR3 region has 15 residues.

This clonotype showed up many times. V and J are TRBV7-9 and TRBJ1-6, with D uncertain. There are 15 residues in the CDR3. CDR1 is SEHNR, CDR2 FQNEAQ, per germline (reference sequence). V lost 3 bases and J 0 bases, leaving 6 bases between the germline ends. DNA of the CDR3: TGTGCCAGCAGCTTGGGCGGCTCCTATAATTCACCCCTCCACTTT. Translation: CASSLGGSYNSPLHF.

Many counts were recorded for this clonotype. The rearrangement uses TRBV5-1 and TRBJ1-1; no reliable D call. Trimming took 2 bases from V and 2 from J, leaving 10 bases between them. The germline gives CDR1 SGHRS, CDR2 YFSETQ. This CDR3 contains 14 residues. The CDR3: CASSLREGNTEAFF. The CDR3 coding sequence is TGCGCCAGCAGCTTAAGGGAAGGAAACACTGAAGCTTTCTTT. Full variable domain (missing parts from reference TRBV5-1 and TRBJ1-1): KAGVTQTPRYLIKTRGQQVTLSCSPISGHRSVSWYQQTPGQGLQFLFEYFSETQRNKGNFPGRFSGRQFSNSRSEMNVSTLELGDSALYLCASSLREGNTEAFFGQGTRLTVV.

This clonotype was observed many times. The V gene is TRBV2, the J gene TRBJ1-1; TRBD1 agrees at 7 bases. The germline V gene has CDR1 SNHLY and CDR2 FYNNEI. The CDR3 consists of 14 residues. The V gene end was trimmed by 5 bases and the J gene end by 8 bases; junction bases not matched to a gene: 11. DNA for the CDR3: TGTGCCAGCAGTAAAAGGACAGGAGTTGGGGAAGCTTTCTTT. This translates into CASSKRTGVGEAFF.

This clonotype appeared a few times. This chain links TRBV7-8 with TRBJ1-4; 9 nucleotides match TRBD1. CDR1 and CDR2 from the germline V gene are SGHVS and FQNEAQ. V shed 5 bases and J 7 bases; nucleotides not matched to a gene: 5. The CDR3 extends over 14 amino acids. The DNA for the CDR3 is TGTGCCAGCAGCCGAAGGACAGGGGTTGAAAAACTGTTTTTT. Protein sequence: CASSRRTGVEKLFF.

This clonotype was counted between two and nine times. The chain's CDR3 is CASSLYTGFNEQFF. The CDR3 DNA is TGTGCCAGCAGTTTATACACAGGGTTCAATGAGCAGTTCTTC. The chain recombines TRBV28 with TRBJ2-1, with a weak D call TRBD1 (6 bases). Germline V lookup: CDR1 MDHEN, CDR2 SYDVKM. The CDR3 covers 14 residues. Trimming cost V 1 base and J 6 bases, with 10 bases left between them.

The chain links TRBV28 to TRBJ1-4; 7 nucleotides line up with TRBD1. V trimming: 2 bases; J trimming: 3 bases; junction bases outside the gene matches: 3. The CDR3 consists of 15 residues. The germline gives CDR1 MDHEN, CDR2 SYDVKM. The CDR3 DNA is TGTGCCAGCAGTTTACCGACAGGGTCTAATGAAAAACTGTTTTTT. Its translation: CASSLPTGSNEKLFF.

V and J are TRBV6-6 and TRBJ2-1; 8 nucleotides align to TRBD2. Trimming at V came to 8 bases and at J to 7 bases, leaving 19 bases not matched to a gene. The germline gives CDR1 MNHNY, CDR2 SVGAGI (reference sequence). The CDR3 totals 17 residues. The CDR3 region is CASWGRTSPIFGNEQFF. The CDR3 bases are TGTGCCAGCTGGGGCAGGACTAGCCCTATCTTTGGAAATGAGCAGTTCTTC.

This clonotype was recorded a few times. CDR3 nucleotide sequence: TGTGCCAGTAGTATTTCACCAGCCCTGGGGGGCTACACCTTC. It codes for CASSISPALGGYTF. The chain employs TRBV19 and TRBJ1-2; the D is unclear. The germline V and J ends were trimmed by 3 bases and 8 bases, with 16 bases remaining between them. Germline V gives CDR1 LNHDA, CDR2 SQIVND (reference sequence). This CDR3 is built from 14 residues.

This clonotype was observed a few times. V usage is TRBV27 and J usage is TRBJ2-3; 8 bases are shared with TRBD1. Germline CDR1 MNHEY, CDR2 SMNVEV (reference sequence). The CDR3 is 17 amino acids. V lost 4 bases to trimming and J lost 3 bases; unmatched junction nucleotides: 12. The CDR3: CASSSPQNRGWTDTQYF. CDR3 in DNA: TGTGCCAGCAGTTCACCACAAAACAGGGGGTGGACAGATACGCAGTATTTT.

This chain uses TRBV12-3 or TRBV12-4 with TRBJ1-2, with D uncertain. This CDR3 comprises 13 residues. V was clipped by 1 base and J by 7 bases, with 10 bases between them. The CDR3 protein is CASSLVSGSGYTF. The CDR3 bases are TGTGCCAGCAGTTTAGTATCAGGAAGTGGCTACACCTTC.

CDR3 coding DNA: TGTGCCAGCAGTTACTCGACCGGTGTAGGCTACACCTTC. It specifies CASSYSTGVGYTF. The rearrangement joins TRBV6-6 to TRBJ1-2; no definite D call. The CDR3 is 13 amino acids. Trimming shortened V by 0 bases and J by 8 bases, and 10 bases separated the two germline ends. Per the germline V gene, CDR1 is MNHNY and CDR2 is SVGAGI (reference sequence).

Ten or more counts support this clonotype. The CDR3 DNA reads TGTGCCAGCAGCTTCGGGGACAGGGACCAAGAGACCCAGTACTTC. It encodes CASSFGDRDQETQYF. This chain links TRBV7-3 with TRBJ2-5; 9 nucleotides align to TRBD1. V gave up 3 bases and J gave up 0 bases; unmatched junction bases: 2. The germline V gene encodes CDR1 SGHTA and CDR2 FQGTGA. This CDR3 contains 15 residues.

The chain recombines TRBV5-1 with TRBJ2-1, with D possibly being TRBD1 (5 bases). Germline V CDR1 and CDR2: SGHRS, YFSETQ. Trimming cost V 0 bases and J 4 bases, with 8 bases left between them. CDR3 size: 14 residues. The DNA of the CDR3 is TGCGCCAGCAGCTTGGAGACAGAGTACAATGAGCAGTTCTTC. Protein sequence: CASSLETEYNEQFF. The full variable domain, with the rest looked up from reference TRBV5-1 and TRBJ2-1, is KAGVTQTPRYLIKTRGQQVTLSCSPISGHRSVSWYQQTPGQGLQFLFEYFSETQRNKGNFPGRFSGRQFSNSRSEMNVSTLELGDSALYLCASSLETEYNEQFFGPGTRLTVL.

The chain employs TRBV6-2 or TRBV6-3 and TRBJ2-1; tentatively, D is TRBD1 or TRBD2 (5 bases each). The CDR3 spans 15 residues. Germline V gene data show CDR1 as MNHEY and CDR2 as SVGEGT. Trimming shortened V by 4 bases and J by 7 bases, and 17 bases separated the two germline ends. CDR3 nucleotide sequence: TGTGCCAGCAGTTCGGGTTTGGGGGAATGGAATGAGCAGTTCTTC. Its protein product is CASSSGLGEWNEQFF.

The sample holds many counts of this clonotype. The chain employs TRBV9 and TRBJ2-7; D possibly uses TRBD1 or TRBD2 (6 bases each). Germline V gives CDR1 SGDLS, CDR2 YYNGEE. This CDR3 is 15 amino acids long. Trimming left V 2 bases short and J 1 base short, with 13 bases between. CDR3 nucleotides: TGTGCCAGCAGCGTTGGGGGGCTAAGTTCCTACGAGCAGTACTTC. This gives the protein CASSVGGLSSYEQYF.

Only a few counts were recorded for this clonotype. A junction end diverges from the germline sequence, so it may reflect a read error. This chain connects TRBV7-7 to TRBJ2-1; D possibly uses TRBD1 or TRBD2 (6 bases each). The germline CDR1 and CDR2 sequences are SSHAT and FNYEAQ (reference sequence). The CDR3 has 15 amino acids. CDR3 bases: TGTGCTAGCAGCCCTAGAAGGGGGGAATACAATGAGCAGTTCTTC. Its translation: CASSPRRGEYNEQFF.

There are many counts of this clonotype. The chain is built from TRBV12-3 or TRBV12-4 and TRBJ2-2, with D uncertain. The CDR3 runs to 14 residues. Trimming pared 3 bases from V and 4 bases from J, leaving 9 bases between. The chain's CDR3 is CASSFSPPTGELFF. As DNA, the CDR3 is TGTGCCAGCAGTTTTTCCCCGCCCACCGGGGAGCTGTTTTTT.